The source of this TCR beta chain is a study of cytomegalovirus exposure and HLA in healthy donors. Study-level background: Early released data had around 79 million unique TCRs, all coming from HLA-typed donors. Findings of the study overall: Only CMV serostatus was available as immune exposure information. It was approximately 170 TCR beta chains that were listed as cytomegalovirus-associated. In presence/absence analyses, roughly uniform sequencing depth across donors was assumed.

The germline V gene encodes CDR1 SEHNR and CDR2 FQNEAQ (reference sequence). The CDR3 covers 12 residues. V lost 5 bases and J lost 8, with 12 bases in between. PCR employed 60 Vbeta and 13 Jbeta primers. The method was immunoSEQ multiplex PCR; TCRdb's version includes in-frame clones alone and lacks a portion of them. The table has about 210,000 clones, roughly 77% seen once. In the case of this clone: Its target is unknown.

The sequenced material came from PBMCs. The rearrangement uses TRBV7-9 and TRBJ1-2, with D tentatively TRBD1 (5 bases). The sequence was obtained from a male donor in good health and CMV-seropositive. For the CDR3, the DNA is TGTGCCAGCAGCCTCCGGGACTGGGGCTACACCTTC. Protein: CASSLRDWGYTF.